The subject of this entry is one T cell receptor (beta chain). Locally advanced or metastatic urothelial carcinoma was present in patients. Per patient, between 1 and 8 samples were collected at pretreatment and on-treatment time points. The method was immunoSEQ multiplex PCR; TCRdb's version includes in-frame clones alone and lacks a portion of them. This sample has some 53,000 clones, with about 72% found just once. The data originate from a study of PD-L1 blockade in urothelial cancer. Study-wide context: Blood underwent analysis 3 weeks (second dose) and 6 weeks after treatment began. A median about 140,000 T cells were found in blood samples.

This CDR3 is 15 amino acids long. From germline, CDR1 is MNHEY and CDR2 SVGAGI. Trimming removed 4 bases from V and 2 bases from J; junction bases left unmatched: 2. The sequence derives from a man aged 70 or older with urothelial cancer. The gene calls are TRBV6-5 and TRBJ2-7, with TRBD2 identical over 13 bases. The sample here was PBMCs, taken around atezolizumab (anti-PD-L1) treatment. The CDR3: CASSLTSGGPYEQYF. Written as DNA, the CDR3 is TGTGCCAGCAGTTTGACTAGCGGGGGGCCCTACGAGCAGTACTTC.